The clone carrying this TCR beta chain was recorded many times. The antigen is unknown. This entry belongs to a study of CD8 T cells in ankylosing spondylitis. Study findings and constraints: For ankylosing spondylitis blood, a TCR beta motif of several highly homologous variants appeared characteristic. Significantly higher representation of disease-linked clones was reported for matched ankylosing spondylitis synovial fluid.

Construction of TCR beta libraries was performed using quantitative 5'-RACE with molecular barcodes. One entry per CDR3 protein results from TCRdb running MiXCR on the 5' RACE reads. The repertoire includes 130,000 or so distinct CDR3 sequences, about 7% of them detected once, and approximately 12% sits in the top ten. CDR3 length: 14 residues. Deletions cut 4 bases from V and 6 bases from J, with 13 bases between. Germline CDR1 is SGHVS and CDR2 is FNYEAQ. This receptor was identified in a male donor with ankylosing spondylitis or in good health (not recorded which). The V call is TRBV7-6, the J call TRBJ1-5, with D tentatively TRBD1 (5 bases). The sequencing sample was made of blood, either unsorted or a sorted T cell fraction (not recorded which). The CDR3 loop is CASSSLLGGQPQHF. The CDR3 DNA is TGTGCCAGCAGCTCCCTCCTGGGGGGTCAGCCCCAGCATTTT. The whole variable domain, remainder taken from reference TRBV7-6 and TRBJ1-5, is GAGVSQSPRYKVTKRGQDVALRCDPISGHVSLYWYRQALGQGPEFLTYFNYEAQQDKSGLPNDRFSAERPEGSISTLTIQRTEQRDSAMYRCASSSLLGGQPQHFGDGTRLSIL.